This T cell receptor beta chain was sequenced in a study of CXCR4 blockade with PD-1 therapy in pancreatic cancer. Study observations and caveats: Survival did not correlate with tumor clonality, which averaged approximately 0.15 versus 0.05. Clone frequency correlated with its number of distinct nucleotide rearrangements. Sequencing covered TCRbeta chains only, not alpha chains.

The V gene's germline CDR1 is MRHNA and CDR2 SNTAGT. The CDR3 contains 11 residues. V was shortened by 3 bases and J by 7 bases, with 5 bases between the two germline ends. Profiling relied on immunoSEQ multiplex PCR, and the TCRdb table lists in-frame clones only, not all of them. The sample lists some 8,000 clones; around 53% were seen once. As regards this clone: Its cognate antigen is unknown.

Patients who provided the archived tumor blocks had not received neoadjuvant therapy before surgery. The clonotype comes from a human donor with pancreatic ductal adenocarcinoma. J is TRBJ2-3 and V is TRBV6-4; D is unclear. The sample consisted of tumor tissue. Here the CDR3 DNA reads TGTGCCAGCAGTGAAGCGAATACGCAGTATTTT. Its translation: CASSEANTQYF.